The T cell receptor beta chain described here comes from a study of cytomegalovirus exposure and HLA in healthy donors. The CDR3 runs to 16 residues. The ends lost 0 bases at V and 11 bases at J; junction bases unmatched: 14. The germline V gene encodes CDR1 LGHNA and CDR2 YNFKEQ. Overall study findings and caveats: A later analysis reported that several of the most significant clusters appeared to be linked to common viral pathogens, among them Epstein-Barr virus. CMV serostatus was the only immune exposure information that was available. TCR association rates varied by HLA locus in a later analysis, with DRB1 highest and HLA-C lowest. When presence/absence was analysed, sequencing depth was taken to be roughly uniform across donors.

As to this clone: Its antigen is still unknown.

PCR employed 60 Vbeta and 13 Jbeta primers. TCRdb keeps only in-frame clones here, not all; method: immunoSEQ multiplex PCR. This sample has around 150,000 clones, with around three quarters found just once. Sequencing used PBMCs. The TCR was taken from a man aged 25-45 years in good health. The J gene is TRBJ2-5, the V gene TRBV4-2, with 8 bases matching TRBD2. CDR3: CASSQDWTGGPGEQYF. DNA for the CDR3: TGTGCCAGCAGCCAAGATTGGACGGGAGGGCCTGGAGAGCAGTACTTC.